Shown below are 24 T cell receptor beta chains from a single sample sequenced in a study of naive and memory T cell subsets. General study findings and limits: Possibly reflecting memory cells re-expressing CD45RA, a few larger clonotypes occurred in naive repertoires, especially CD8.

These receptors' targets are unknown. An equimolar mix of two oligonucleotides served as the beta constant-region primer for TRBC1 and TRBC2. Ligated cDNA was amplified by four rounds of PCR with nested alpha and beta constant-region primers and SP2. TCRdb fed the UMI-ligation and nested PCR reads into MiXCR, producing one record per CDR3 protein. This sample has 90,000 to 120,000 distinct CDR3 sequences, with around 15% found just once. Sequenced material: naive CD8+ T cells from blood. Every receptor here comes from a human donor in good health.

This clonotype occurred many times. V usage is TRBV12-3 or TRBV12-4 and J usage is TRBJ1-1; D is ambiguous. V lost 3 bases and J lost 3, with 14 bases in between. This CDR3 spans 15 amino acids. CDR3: CASSLTTGSYTEAFF. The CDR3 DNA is TGTGCCAGCAGTTTGACAACCGGGTCGTACACTGAAGCTTTCTTT.

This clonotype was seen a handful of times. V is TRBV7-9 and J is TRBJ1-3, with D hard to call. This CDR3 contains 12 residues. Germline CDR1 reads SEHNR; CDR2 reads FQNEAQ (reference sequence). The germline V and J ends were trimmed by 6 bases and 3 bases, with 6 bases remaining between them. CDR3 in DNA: TGTGCCAGCAGTCGTAGTGGAAACACCATATATTTT. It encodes CASSRSGNTIYF.

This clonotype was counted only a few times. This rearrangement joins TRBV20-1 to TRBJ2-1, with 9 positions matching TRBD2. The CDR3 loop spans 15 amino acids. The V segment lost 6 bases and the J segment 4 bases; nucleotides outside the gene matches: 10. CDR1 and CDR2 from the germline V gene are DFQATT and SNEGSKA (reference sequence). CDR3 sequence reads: CSALVSGRLYNEQFF. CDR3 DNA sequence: TGCAGTGCGCTTGTAAGCGGGAGGTTGTACAATGAGCAGTTCTTC.

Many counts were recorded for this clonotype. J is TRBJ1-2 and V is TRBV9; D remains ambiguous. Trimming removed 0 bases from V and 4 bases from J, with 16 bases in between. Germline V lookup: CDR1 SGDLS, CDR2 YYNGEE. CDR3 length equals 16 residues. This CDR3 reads CASSVDLTRSSYGYTF. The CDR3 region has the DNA TGTGCCAGCAGCGTAGACTTAACACGGAGCTCCTATGGCTACACCTTC. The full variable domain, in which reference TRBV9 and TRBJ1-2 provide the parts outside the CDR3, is DSGVTQTPKHLITATGQRVTLRCSPRSGDLSVYWYQQSLDQGLQFLIQYYNGEERAKGNILERFSAQQFPDLHSELNLSSLELGDSALYFCASSVDLTRSSYGYTFGSGTRLTVV.

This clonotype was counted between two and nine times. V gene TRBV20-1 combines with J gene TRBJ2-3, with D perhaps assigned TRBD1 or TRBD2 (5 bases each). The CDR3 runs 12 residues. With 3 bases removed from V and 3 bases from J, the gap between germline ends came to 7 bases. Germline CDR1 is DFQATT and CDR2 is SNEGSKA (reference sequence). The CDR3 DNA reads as TGCAGTGCTAGCGGGACGACAGATACGCAGTATTTT. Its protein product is CSASGTTDTQYF.

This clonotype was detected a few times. CDR3 in amino acids: CASSSNSYEQYF. Written as DNA, the CDR3 is TGTGCCAGCAGTTCCAATTCCTACGAGCAGTACTTC. This rearrangement joins TRBV28 to TRBJ2-7; D call uncertain. The V gene's germline CDR1 is MDHEN and CDR2 SYDVKM. Trimming took off 4 bases at V and 1 base at J, with 5 bases between the two ends. The length of the CDR3 is 12 residues. The complete variable domain, with remaining parts taken from reference TRBV28 and TRBJ2-7, reads DVKVTQSSRYLVKRTGEKVFLECVQDMDHENMFWYRQDPGLGLRLIYFSYDVKMKEKGDIPEGYSVSREKKERFSLILESASTNQTSMYLCASSSNSYEQYFGPGTRLTVT.

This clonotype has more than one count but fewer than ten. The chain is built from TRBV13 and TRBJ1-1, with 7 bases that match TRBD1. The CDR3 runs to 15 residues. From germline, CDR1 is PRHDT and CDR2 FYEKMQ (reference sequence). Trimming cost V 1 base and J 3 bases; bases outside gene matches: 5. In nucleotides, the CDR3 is TGTGCCAGCAGCTTAGACAGGGGCTCGGACACTGAAGCTTTCTTT. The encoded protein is CASSLDRGSDTEAFF. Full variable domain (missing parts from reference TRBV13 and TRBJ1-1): AAGVIQSPRHLIKEKRETATLKCYPIPRHDTVYWYQQGPGQDPQFLISFYEKMQSDKGSIPDRFSAQQFSDYHSELNMSSLELGDSALYFCASSLDRGSDTEAFFGQGTRLTVV.

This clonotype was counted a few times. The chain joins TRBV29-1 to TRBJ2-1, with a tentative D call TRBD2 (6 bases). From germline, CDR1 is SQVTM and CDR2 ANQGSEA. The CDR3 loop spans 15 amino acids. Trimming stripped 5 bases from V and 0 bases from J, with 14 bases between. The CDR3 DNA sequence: TGCAGCGTTTCGGGGACTTTTAGCTCCTACAATGAGCAGTTCTTC. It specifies CSVSGTFSSYNEQFF.

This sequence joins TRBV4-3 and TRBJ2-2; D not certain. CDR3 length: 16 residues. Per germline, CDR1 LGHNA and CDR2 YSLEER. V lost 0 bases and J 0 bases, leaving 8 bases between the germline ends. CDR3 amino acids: CASSQDRFANTGELFF. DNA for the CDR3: TGCGCCAGCAGCCAAGACAGATTCGCGAACACCGGGGAGCTGTTTTTT.

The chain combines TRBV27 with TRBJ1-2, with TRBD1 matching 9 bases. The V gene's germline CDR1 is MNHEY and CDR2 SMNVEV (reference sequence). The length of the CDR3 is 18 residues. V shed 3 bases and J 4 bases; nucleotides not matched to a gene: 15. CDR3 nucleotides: TGTGCCAGCAGTTTGTTACCGGGACAGGGACAAGGGGTCTATGGCTACACCTTC. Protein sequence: CASSLLPGQGQGVYGYTF.

The CDR3 protein is CASSQRWTGDDGYTF. The CDR3 DNA sequence: TGCGCCAGCAGCCAGAGGTGGACAGGGGATGATGGCTACACCTTC. This chain joins TRBV4-3 and TRBJ1-2, with TRBD1 identical over 9 bases. Trimming cost V 3 bases and J 6 bases; bases outside gene matches: 8. This CDR3 region has 15 residues. The germline V gene has CDR1 LGHNA and CDR2 YSLEER.

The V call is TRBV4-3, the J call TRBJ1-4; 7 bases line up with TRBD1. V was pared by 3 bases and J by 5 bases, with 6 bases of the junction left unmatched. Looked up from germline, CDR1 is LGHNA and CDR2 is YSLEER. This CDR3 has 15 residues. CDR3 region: CASSHDRDTNEKLFF. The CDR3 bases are TGCGCCAGCAGCCACGACAGGGATACCAATGAAAAACTGTTTTTT.

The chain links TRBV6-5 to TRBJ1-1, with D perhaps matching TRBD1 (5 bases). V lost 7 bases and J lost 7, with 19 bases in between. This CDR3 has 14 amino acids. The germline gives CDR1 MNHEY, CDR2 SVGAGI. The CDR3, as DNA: TGTGCCAGCACCAAAGGTCCAGGGTCGGGTGAAGCTTTCTTT. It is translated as CASTKGPGSGEAFF.

The CDR3 is CASSDRVHDYEQYF. The CDR3 DNA reads TGTGCCAGCAGTGACCGGGTCCATGACTACGAGCAGTACTTC. The V and J genes are TRBV28 and TRBJ2-7, with D hard to call. The length of the CDR3 is 14 residues. V lost 5 bases, J lost 3 bases, and 14 bases lay in between. Per the germline V gene, CDR1 is MDHEN and CDR2 is SYDVKM.

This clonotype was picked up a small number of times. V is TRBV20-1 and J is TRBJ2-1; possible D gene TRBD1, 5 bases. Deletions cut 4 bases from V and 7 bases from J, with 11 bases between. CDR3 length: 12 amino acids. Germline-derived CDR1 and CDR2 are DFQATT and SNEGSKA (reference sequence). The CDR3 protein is CSANNQGNEQFF. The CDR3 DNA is TGCAGTGCTAACAACCAGGGTAATGAGCAGTTCTTC.

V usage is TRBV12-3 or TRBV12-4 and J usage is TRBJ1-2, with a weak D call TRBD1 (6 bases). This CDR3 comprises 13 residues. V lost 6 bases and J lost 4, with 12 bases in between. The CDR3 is CASSSGTLYGYTF. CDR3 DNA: TGTGCCAGCAGCTCTGGGACACTCTATGGCTACACCTTC.

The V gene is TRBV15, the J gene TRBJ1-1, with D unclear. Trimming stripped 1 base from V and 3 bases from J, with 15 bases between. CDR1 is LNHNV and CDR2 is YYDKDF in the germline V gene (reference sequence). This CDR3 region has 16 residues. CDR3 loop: CATSRAVGIGDTEAFF. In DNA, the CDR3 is TGTGCCACCAGCAGAGCGGTCGGGATCGGGGACACTGAAGCTTTCTTT.

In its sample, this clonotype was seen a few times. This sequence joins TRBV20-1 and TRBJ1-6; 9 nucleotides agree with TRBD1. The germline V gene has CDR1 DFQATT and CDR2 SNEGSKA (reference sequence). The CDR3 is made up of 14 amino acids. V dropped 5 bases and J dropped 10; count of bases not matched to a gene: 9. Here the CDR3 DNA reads TGCAGTGCTCCGAGCTGGGACAGGGAGTCACCCCTCCACTTT. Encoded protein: CSAPSWDRESPLHF.

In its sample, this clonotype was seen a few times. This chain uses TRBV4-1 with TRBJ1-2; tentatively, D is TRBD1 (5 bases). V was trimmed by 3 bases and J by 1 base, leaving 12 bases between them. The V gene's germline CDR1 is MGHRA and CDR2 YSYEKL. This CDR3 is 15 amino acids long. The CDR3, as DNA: TGCGCCAGCAGCCACCCAGGGCTAGGTAACTATGGCTACACCTTC. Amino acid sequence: CASSHPGLGNYGYTF.

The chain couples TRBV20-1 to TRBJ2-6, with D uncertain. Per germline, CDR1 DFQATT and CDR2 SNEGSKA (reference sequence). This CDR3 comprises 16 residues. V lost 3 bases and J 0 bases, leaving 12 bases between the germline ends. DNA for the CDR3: TGCAGTGCTAGGTTTGTCGGATCCTCTGGGGCCAACGTCCTGACTTTC. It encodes CSARFVGSSGANVLTF.

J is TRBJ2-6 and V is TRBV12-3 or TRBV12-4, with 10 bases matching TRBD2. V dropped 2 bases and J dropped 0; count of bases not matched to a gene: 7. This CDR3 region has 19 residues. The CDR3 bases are TGTGCCAGCAGTTTAAAGTTTCTAGCGGGAGACTCTGGGGCCAACGTCCTGACTTTC. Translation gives CASSLKFLAGDSGANVLTF.

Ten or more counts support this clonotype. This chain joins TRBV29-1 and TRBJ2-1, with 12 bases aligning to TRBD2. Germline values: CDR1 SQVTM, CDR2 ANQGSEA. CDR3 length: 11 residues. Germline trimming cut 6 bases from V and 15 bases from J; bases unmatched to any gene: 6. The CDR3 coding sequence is TGCAGCGTCCCCCTAGCGGGAGGGTCGTTCTTC. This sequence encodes CSVPLAGGSFF.

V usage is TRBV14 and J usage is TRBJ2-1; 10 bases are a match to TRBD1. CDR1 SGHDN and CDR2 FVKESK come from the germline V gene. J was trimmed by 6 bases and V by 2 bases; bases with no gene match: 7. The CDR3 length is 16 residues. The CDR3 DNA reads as TGTGCCAGCAGCCAACTCGGGACAGGGGCGATCAATGAGCAGTTCTTC. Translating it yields CASSQLGTGAINEQFF.

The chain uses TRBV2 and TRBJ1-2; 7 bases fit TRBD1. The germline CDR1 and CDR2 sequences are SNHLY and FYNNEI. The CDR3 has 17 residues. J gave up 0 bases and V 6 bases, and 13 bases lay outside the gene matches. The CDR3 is CASSHQSTGQTNYGYTF. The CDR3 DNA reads TGTGCCAGCAGCCACCAATCGACAGGGCAAACTAACTATGGCTACACCTTC.